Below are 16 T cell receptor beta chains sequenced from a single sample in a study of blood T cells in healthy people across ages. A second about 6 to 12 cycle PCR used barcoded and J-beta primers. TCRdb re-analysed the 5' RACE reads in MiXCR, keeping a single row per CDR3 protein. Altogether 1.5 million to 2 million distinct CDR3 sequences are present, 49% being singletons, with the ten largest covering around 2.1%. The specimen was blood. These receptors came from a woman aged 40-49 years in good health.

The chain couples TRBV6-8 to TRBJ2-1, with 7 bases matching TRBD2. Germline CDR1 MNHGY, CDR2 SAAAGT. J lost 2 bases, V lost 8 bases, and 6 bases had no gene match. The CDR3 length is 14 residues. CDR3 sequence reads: CASGASGPYNEQFF. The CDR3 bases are TGTGCCAGCGGTGCTAGCGGCCCCTACAATGAGCAGTTCTTC.

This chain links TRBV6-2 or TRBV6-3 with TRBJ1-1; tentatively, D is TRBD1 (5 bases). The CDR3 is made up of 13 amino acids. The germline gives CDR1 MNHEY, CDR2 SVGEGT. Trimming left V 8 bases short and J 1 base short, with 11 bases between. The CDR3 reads CASGDGRNTEAFF. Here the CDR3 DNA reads TGTGCCAGCGGGGACGGGAGGAACACTGAAGCTTTCTTT.

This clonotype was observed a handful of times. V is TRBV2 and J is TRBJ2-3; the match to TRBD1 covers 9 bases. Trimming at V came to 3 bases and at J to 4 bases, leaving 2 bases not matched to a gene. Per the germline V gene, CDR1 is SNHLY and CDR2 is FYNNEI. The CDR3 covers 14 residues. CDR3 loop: CASSETGGADTQYF. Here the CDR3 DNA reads TGTGCCAGCAGTGAGACAGGGGGAGCAGATACGCAGTATTTT.

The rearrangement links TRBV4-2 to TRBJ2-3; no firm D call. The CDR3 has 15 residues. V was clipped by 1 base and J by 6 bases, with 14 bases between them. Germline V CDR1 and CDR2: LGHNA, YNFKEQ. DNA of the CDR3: TGTGCCAGCAGCCAAGTCGGCGACACTGGGGATACGCAGTATTTT. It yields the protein CASSQVGDTGDTQYF.

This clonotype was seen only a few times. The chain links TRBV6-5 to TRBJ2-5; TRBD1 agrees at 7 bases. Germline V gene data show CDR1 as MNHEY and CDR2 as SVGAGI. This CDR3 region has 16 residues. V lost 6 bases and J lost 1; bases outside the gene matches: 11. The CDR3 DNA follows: TGTGCCAGCAGCCCGACAGGGAGTGGGTTCCAAGAGACCCAGTACTTC. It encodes CASSPTGSGFQETQYF.

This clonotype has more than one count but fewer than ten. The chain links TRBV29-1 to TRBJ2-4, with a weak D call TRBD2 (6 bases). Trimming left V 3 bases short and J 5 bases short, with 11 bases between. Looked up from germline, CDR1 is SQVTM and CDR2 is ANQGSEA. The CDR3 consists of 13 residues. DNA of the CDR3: TGCAGCGTTGAGGGAGGAGGGCAAAACATTCAGTACTTC. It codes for CSVEGGGQNIQYF.

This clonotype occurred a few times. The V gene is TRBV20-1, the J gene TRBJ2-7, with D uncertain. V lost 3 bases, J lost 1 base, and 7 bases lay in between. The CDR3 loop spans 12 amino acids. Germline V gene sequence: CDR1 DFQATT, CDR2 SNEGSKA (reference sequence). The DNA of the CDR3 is TGCAGTGCTAGGCCCAGTTCCTACGAGCAGTACTTC. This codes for CSARPSSYEQYF.

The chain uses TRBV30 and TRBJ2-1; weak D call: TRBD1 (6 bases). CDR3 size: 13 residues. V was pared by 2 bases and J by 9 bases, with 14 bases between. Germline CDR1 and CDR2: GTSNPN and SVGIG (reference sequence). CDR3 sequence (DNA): TGTGCCTGGAGTCCGGCAGGGGTGGTTGAGCAGTTCTTC. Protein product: CAWSPAGVVEQFF.

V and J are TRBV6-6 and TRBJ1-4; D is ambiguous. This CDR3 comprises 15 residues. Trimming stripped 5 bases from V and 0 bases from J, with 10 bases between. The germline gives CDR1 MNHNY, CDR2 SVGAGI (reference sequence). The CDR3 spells CASSIRHATNEKLFF. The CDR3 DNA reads TGTGCCAGCAGTATACGCCATGCAACTAATGAAAAACTGTTTTTT.

CDR3 sequence: CASSKVVGQEHSWEGNEQFF. CDR3 nucleotides: TGTGCCAGCAGCAAAGTTGTAGGACAGGAGCATTCGTGGGAGGGTAATGAGCAGTTCTTC. This sequence joins TRBV21-1 and TRBJ2-1; the table assigns TRBD1, which was not confirmed against the DNA. TRBV21-1 is a pseudogene. This CDR3 comprises 20 residues.

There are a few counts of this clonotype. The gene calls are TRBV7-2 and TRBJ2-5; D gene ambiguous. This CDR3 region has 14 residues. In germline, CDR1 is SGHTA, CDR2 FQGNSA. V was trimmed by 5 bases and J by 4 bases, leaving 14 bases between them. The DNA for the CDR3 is TGTGCCAGCAGCCCGATAGGGTCGGTAGAGACCCAGTACTTC. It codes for CASSPIGSVETQYF. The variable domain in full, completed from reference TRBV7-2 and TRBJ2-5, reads GAGVSQSPSNKVTEKGKDVELRCDPISGHTALYWYRQSLGQGLEFLIYFQGNSAPDKSGLPSDRFSAERTGGSVSTLTIQRTQQEDSAVYLCASSPIGSVETQYFGPGTRLLVL.

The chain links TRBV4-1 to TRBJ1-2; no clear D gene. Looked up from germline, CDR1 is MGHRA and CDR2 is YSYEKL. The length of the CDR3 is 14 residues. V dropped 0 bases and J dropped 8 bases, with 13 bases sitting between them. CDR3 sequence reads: CASSQDYGPVGYTF. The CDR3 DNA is TGCGCCAGCAGCCAAGATTACGGCCCGGTAGGCTACACCTTC.

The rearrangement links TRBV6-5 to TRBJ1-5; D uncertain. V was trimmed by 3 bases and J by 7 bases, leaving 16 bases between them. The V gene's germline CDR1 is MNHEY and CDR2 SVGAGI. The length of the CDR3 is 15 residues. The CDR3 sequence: CASSYSHSSSQPQHF. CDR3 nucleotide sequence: TGTGCCAGCAGTTATTCCCACAGCTCTTCCCAGCCCCAGCATTTT.

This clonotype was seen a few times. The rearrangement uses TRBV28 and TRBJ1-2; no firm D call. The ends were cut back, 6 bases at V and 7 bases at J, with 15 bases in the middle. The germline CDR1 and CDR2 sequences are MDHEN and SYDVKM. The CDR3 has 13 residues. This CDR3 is CASRAGRLSGYTF. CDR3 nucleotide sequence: TGTGCCAGCAGGGCCGGGAGACTCTCTGGCTACACCTTC.

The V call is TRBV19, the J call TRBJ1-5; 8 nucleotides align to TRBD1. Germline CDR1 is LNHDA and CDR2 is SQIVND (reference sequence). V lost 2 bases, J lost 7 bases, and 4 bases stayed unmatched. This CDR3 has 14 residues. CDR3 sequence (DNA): TGTGCCAGTAGTATACAGGGGGCTGAACAGCCCCAGCATTTT. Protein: CASSIQGAEQPQHF. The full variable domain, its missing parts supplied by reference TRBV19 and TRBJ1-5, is DGGITQSPKYLFRKEGQNVTLSCEQNLNHDAMYWYRQDPGQGLRLIYYSQIVNDFQKGDIAEGYSVSREKKESFPLTVTSAQKNPTAFYLCASSIQGAEQPQHFGDGTRLSIL.

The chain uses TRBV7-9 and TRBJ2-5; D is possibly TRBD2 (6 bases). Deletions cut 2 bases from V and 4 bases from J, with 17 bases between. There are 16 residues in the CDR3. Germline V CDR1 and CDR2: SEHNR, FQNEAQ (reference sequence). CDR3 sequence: CASSLWSGRLAETQYF. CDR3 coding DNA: TGTGCCAGCAGCTTATGGTCAGGGAGGTTGGCAGAGACCCAGTACTTC. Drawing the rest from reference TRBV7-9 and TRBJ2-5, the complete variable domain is DTGVSQNPRHKITKRGQNVTFRCDPISEHNRLYWYRQTLGQGPEFLTYFQNEAQLEKSRLLSDRFSAERPKGSFSTLEIQRTEQGDSAMYLCASSLWSGRLAETQYFGPGTRLLVL.